This T cell receptor beta chain is from a study of T cell responses to AZD1222 COVID-19 vaccine. Study conclusions and caveats: It should be noted that donors were predominantly white British and more often female, and clonal diversity was possibly underestimated. Dominant CD4 TCR responses targeted spike regions 160-218 and 743-854.

Analyses pooled second doses at about 4 or about 12 weeks. As regards this clone: Its antigen is not identified.

The CDR3 contains 14 residues. The germline V gene encodes CDR1 ENHRY and CDR2 SYGVKD. Trimming removed 2 bases from V and 4 bases from J, with 11 bases in between. TCRdb's table, derived via immunoSEQ multiplex PCR, lists solely in-frame clones and lacks some. The table records 150,000 or so clones, about 91% of them present only once. The sequence derives from an adult who received the AZD1222 COVID-19 vaccine. The sequences come from peripheral blood, collected 28 days after the second AZD1222 dose. The chain combines TRBV10-3 with TRBJ1-1; D remains ambiguous. The DNA for the CDR3 is TGTGCCATCAGTGAGGACCGAGGAATCACTGAAGCTTTCTTT. This codes for CAISEDRGITEAFF.